These 14 T cell receptor beta chains were sequenced from one sample in a study of human T cells and chemical hapten exposure. From the RACE reads, TCRdb called clonotypes with MiXCR, one entry per CDR3 protein. The sample has 40,000 to 65,000 distinct CDR3 sequences; 9.5% to 12% are singletons. Time point: patch test 1, 2 weeks after DPC sensitization. This sample's treatment: therapeutic diphenylcyclopropenone sensitization with weekly scalp DPC. Total RNA was extracted from unfractionated whole blood. The material was whole blood, obtained in connection with sensitization to the hapten diphenylcyclopropenone (DPC). The origin of the receptors is a middle-aged woman with alopecia areata. Some clones in this sample may be carry-over from other donors' samples.

V usage is TRBV2 and J usage is TRBJ2-1; D not certain. The length of the CDR3 is 8 residues. V gave up 8 bases and J gave up 12 bases, with 5 bases separating them. Germline V lookup: CDR1 SNHLY, CDR2 FYNNEI. The CDR3 DNA is TGTGCCAGCGGAAGGCAGTTCTTC. Protein: CASGRQFF.

The chain couples TRBV27 to TRBJ2-7; 8 nucleotides line up with TRBD1. Germline CDR1 MNHEY, CDR2 SMNVEV (reference sequence). The CDR3 runs 12 residues. Trimming took 6 bases from V and 5 from J; bases not matched to a gene: 3. CDR3 residues: CASSGQGHEQYF. CDR3 sequence (DNA): TGTGCCAGCAGCGGACAGGGCCACGAGCAGTACTTC.

At least ten counts were recorded for this clonotype. The J gene is TRBJ1-1, the V gene TRBV18; a weak D match, TRBD1 (5 bases). Germline V CDR1 and CDR2: KGHSH, LQKENI. Trimming pared 0 bases from V and 1 base from J, leaving 12 bases between. This CDR3 comprises 16 residues. CDR3 bases: TGTGCCAGCTCACCACCGGCCGACAGACCGAACACTGAAGCTTTCTTT. Translation gives CASSPPADRPNTEAFF. The full variable domain, rest sourced from reference TRBV18 and TRBJ1-1, is NAGVMQNPRHLVRRRGQEARLRCSPMKGHSHVYWYRQLPEEGLKFMVYLQKENIIDESGMPKERFSAEFPKEGPSILRIQQVVRGDSAAYFCASSPPADRPNTEAFFGQGTRLTVV.

This clonotype was counted many times. The chain couples TRBV21-1 to TRBJ2-7; the table calls TRBD2, which could not be checked here. TRBV21-1 is flagged as a pseudogene. The CDR3 is 15 amino acids. The CDR3 sequence: CASSKAWQRAYEQYF. As DNA, the CDR3 is TGTGCCAGCAGCAAAGCTTGGCAGAGGGCCTACGAGCAGTACTTC.

This chain uses TRBV20-1 with TRBJ2-7; TRBD2 matches at 13 bases. The CDR3 spans 13 residues. Germline V gives CDR1 DFQATT, CDR2 SNEGSKA (reference sequence). The V gene end was trimmed by 8 bases and the J gene end by 4 bases; junction bases not matched to a gene: 5. The DNA of the CDR3 is TGCAGTCTCCAGACTAGCGGGAGGTACGAGCAGTACTTC. Amino acids: CSLQTSGRYEQYF.

This clonotype was recorded a few times. V and J are TRBV7-3 and TRBJ1-1; TRBD1 is a possible D gene (5 bases). CDR1 and CDR2 (germline): SGHTA, FQGTGA. CDR3 size: 16 residues. V gave up 6 bases and J gave up 3 bases, with 20 bases separating them. The CDR3 reads CASSPVAGQGYTEAFF. As DNA, the CDR3 is TGTGCCAGCAGTCCAGTCGCTGGGCAGGGTTACACTGAAGCTTTCTTT.

This clonotype was picked up a small number of times. The chain joins TRBV7-2 to TRBJ2-1, with D perhaps TRBD1 or TRBD2 (7 bases each). CDR1 is SGHTA, CDR2 FQGNSA, per germline. Trimming removed 6 bases from V and 7 bases from J, with 13 bases in between. The CDR3 length is 13 residues. Written as DNA, the CDR3 is TGTGCCAGCAGGTCAGGGGGGGTAAATGAGCAGTTCTTC. Its translation is CASRSGGVNEQFF.

Turning to this clonotype: Sequence at one end of the junction differs from germline and may be a read error. The rearrangement joins TRBV7-9 to TRBJ2-3, with 8 positions matching TRBD1. The CDR3 extends over 15 amino acids. The germline gives CDR1 SEHNR, CDR2 FQNEAQ (reference sequence). CDR3 loop: CASSSGQGSTDTRYF. CDR3 coding DNA: TGTGCCAGCAGCTCTGGACAGGGTAGCACAGATACGCGGTATTTT.

In DNA, the CDR3 is TGTGCCAGCAGCTTAGCACAGAGCTCTGGGGCCAACGTCCTGACTTTC. It yields the protein CASSLAQSSGANVLTF. The chain carries TRBV7-9 and TRBJ2-6; no firm D call. CDR3 length: 16 amino acids. In germline, CDR1 is SEHNR, CDR2 FQNEAQ (reference sequence). V was pared by 0 bases and J by 0 bases, with 6 bases between.

The genes are TRBV19 and TRBJ1-5; D is perhaps TRBD1 (5 bases). CDR3 length: 15 residues. Trimming stripped 6 bases from V and 1 base from J, with 13 bases between. Germline CDR1 and CDR2: LNHDA and SQIVND (reference sequence). CDR3 region: CASRSQGTSNQPQHF. The CDR3 DNA is TGTGCCAGTAGATCTCAGGGTACCAGCAATCAGCCCCAGCATTTT. The entire variable domain, with the rest obtained from reference TRBV19 and TRBJ1-5, is as follows: DGGITQSPKYLFRKEGQNVTLSCEQNLNHDAMYWYRQDPGQGLRLIYYSQIVNDFQKGDIAEGYSVSREKKESFPLTVTSAQKNPTAFYLCASRSQGTSNQPQHFGDGTRLSIL.

This clonotype was recorded many times. The chain carries TRBV9 and TRBJ2-3; TRBD2 matches at 8 bases. The CDR3 is 17 amino acids. Germline loops: CDR1 SGDLS, CDR2 YYNGEE. Trimming at V came to 0 bases and at J to 1 base, leaving 7 bases not matched to a gene. CDR3 coding DNA: TGTGCCAGCAGCGTAGAGGCTAGCGGGCACCGCACAGATACGCAGTATTTT. This gives the protein CASSVEASGHRTDTQYF.

The rearrangement uses TRBV28 and TRBJ1-1; D might be TRBD1 (5 bases). Germline-derived CDR1 and CDR2 are MDHEN and SYDVKM. The CDR3 length is 15 residues. The V end was cut by 6 bases, the J end by 1 base, with 15 bases between. Here the CDR3 reads CASSPPGRENTEAFF. Written as DNA, the CDR3 is TGTGCCAGCAGCCCCCCGGGGCGGGAGAACACTGAAGCTTTCTTT.

This chain joins TRBV7-6 and TRBJ1-6; the D is unclear. CDR1 and CDR2 (germline): SGHVS, FNYEAQ. With 0 bases removed from V and 9 bases from J, the gap between germline ends came to 6 bases. This CDR3 comprises 13 residues. CDR3 in DNA: TGTGCCAGCAGCTTAGCTCGGGGTTCACCCCTCCACTTT. It encodes CASSLARGSPLHF.

This clonotype was picked up many times. This rearrangement joins TRBV20-1 to TRBJ2-1; D gene unclear. Per germline, CDR1 DFQATT and CDR2 SNEGSKA (reference sequence). Trimming took 3 bases from V and 0 from J, leaving 9 bases between them. This CDR3 is built from 14 residues. As DNA, the CDR3 is TGCAGTGCTAGGGCGGCTAGCTCCTACAATGAGCAGTTCTTC. Encoded protein: CSARAASSYNEQFF.